This TCR beta chain was recorded in a study of shared clonotypes between healthy human individuals. CD45RO-negative CD8 cells positively selected for CCR7 made up the naive population, which excluded terminally differentiated effector memory CD45RA+ cells. Donors comprised healthy HIV-negative adults lacking recent acute infections or vaccinations. General observations from the study: Compared with clonotypes that all four donors shared, non-shared clonotypes had lower generation probabilities.

V was shortened by 6 bases and J by 0 bases, with 6 bases between the two germline ends. The germline CDR1 and CDR2 sequences are MNHEY and SMNVEV (reference sequence). The CDR3 extends over 13 amino acids. This table comes from immunoSEQ multiplex PCR, and its TCRdb copy is limited to in-frame clones, with some not included. The top ten hold 24% of the sample, which has hundreds of thousands of clones, around 92% seen once. This clone came up a few times. Its antigen is unidentified. The receptor comes from a man aged 25 to 45 in good health. Sample: naive CD8+ T cells sorted from blood. The genes are TRBV27 and TRBJ2-1; no firm D call. CDR3 in amino acids: CASRENSYNEQFF. CDR3 bases: TGTGCCAGCAGGGAGAACTCCTACAATGAGCAGTTCTTC.